The T cell receptor (beta chain) under discussion was sequenced for a study of blood T cell repertoires in COVID-19. Study summary: Acute and convalescent COVID-19 specimens originated in the United States, Italy and Spain.

Data came from immunoSEQ multiplex PCR; TCRdb stores just in-frame clones and leaves some out. The sample lists hundreds of thousands of clones, more than 70% occurring once. The germline V and J ends were trimmed by 10 bases and 7 bases, with 23 bases remaining between them. Germline V CDR1 and CDR2: LGHDT, YNNKEL (reference sequence). This CDR3 has 15 amino acids. This clonotype originated in a man aged 35 to 55 with acute or convalescent COVID-19. The rearrangement uses TRBV3-1 (or the pseudogene TRBV3-2) and TRBJ2-1; possible D gene TRBD2, 5 bases. The sample was peripheral blood. CDR3 sequence reads: CATTKRGPVGNEQFF. The CDR3, as DNA: TGTGCCACCACAAAACGGGGTCCCGTGGGGAATGAGCAGTTCTTC.